Below are 31 T cell receptor beta chains sequenced from a single sample in a study of T-cell memory formation after mild COVID-19 listed by TCRdb under 2021. The library was generated by 5' RACE. The run used an Illumina NovaSeq 6000. TCRdb trimmed the raw reads at Q25, called clones with MiXCR and kept productive beta chains. Identical CDR3 proteins give one entry, which carries the most common genes and DNA. The sample table contains about 290,000 distinct CDR3 sequences; only one count was recorded for more than 15% of them. More than 20% of the sample goes to the ten largest clones. Input material: PBMCs or a T cell subset sorted from them (not recorded which). The receptor source for this set is a man between 18 and 35 years old who had mild COVID-19 (a few samples of this study predate the infection). The sample titles of this study are shuffled in the database, so cell type and time point are left out; the donor was told from shared clones.

This clonotype was seen ten or more times. This chain joins TRBV7-8 and TRBJ2-7, with D unresolved. CDR1 is SGHVS and CDR2 is FQNEAQ in the germline V gene. The CDR3 contains 12 residues. V lost 7 bases and J lost 3, with 10 bases in between. CDR3 DNA: TGTGCCAGCAACGCACCTAGCTACGAGCAGTACGTC. Translating gives CASNAPSYEQYV.

This clonotype has just a few counts. This rearrangement joins TRBV24-1 to TRBJ2-1; the match to TRBD1 covers 7 bases. This CDR3 is 16 amino acids long. The V segment lost 3 bases and the J segment 0 bases; nucleotides outside the gene matches: 4. In germline, CDR1 is KGHDR, CDR2 SFDVKD. DNA of the CDR3: TGTGCCACCAGTGATATGACAGGGAGCTCCTACAATGAGCAGTTCTTC. Protein sequence: CATSDMTGSSYNEQFF.

This clonotype was recorded at least ten times. The chain joins TRBV6-5 to TRBJ2-7; D is unclear. The CDR3 has 13 residues. Germline CDR1 is MNHEY and CDR2 is SVGAGI. V was shortened by 0 bases and J by 7 bases, with 10 bases between the two germline ends. The DNA of the CDR3 is TGTGCCAGCAGTTACTCGGCGAAGGGAGAGCAGTACGTC. Translated, it gives CASSYSAKGEQYV.

The genes are TRBV20-1 and TRBJ2-7; 7 bases map to TRBD1. There are 14 residues in the CDR3. V dropped 3 bases and J dropped 0; count of bases not matched to a gene: 5. CDR1 and CDR2 from the germline V gene are DFQATT and SNEGSKA (reference sequence). CDR3 loop: CSARTGLSSYEQYV. DNA for the CDR3: TGCAGTGCTAGGACAGGGCTTAGCTCCTACGAGCAGTACGTC.

This clonotype was counted only a few times. The chain links TRBV20-1 to TRBJ1-5; possibly TRBD1 for D (5 bases). The CDR3 extends over 12 amino acids. The V end lost 5 bases, the J end lost 3 bases, and 8 bases lay between the germline ends. CDR1 is DFQATT and CDR2 is SNEGSKA in the germline V gene (reference sequence). CDR3: CSAGTVNQPQHF. DNA for the CDR3: TGCAGTGCTGGGACCGTCAATCAGCCCCAGCATTTT.

J is TRBJ2-3 and V is TRBV11-2; no firm D call. V lost 5 bases and J lost 0, with 12 bases in between. The CDR3 is made up of 15 amino acids. Germline V gene sequence: CDR1 SGHAT, CDR2 FQNNGV. CDR3 bases: TGTGCCAGCAGCCTAGGATTATCTAGCACAGATACGCAGTATTTT. This sequence encodes CASSLGLSSTDTQYF. Based on the CDR3 plus reference TRBV11-2 and TRBJ2-3, the full variable domain is EAGVAQSPRYKIIEKRQSVAFWCNPISGHATLYWYQQILGQGPKLLIQFQNNGVVDDSQLPKDRFSAERLKGVDSTLKIQPAKLEDSAVYLCASSLGLSSTDTQYFGPGTRLTVL.

This clonotype has only a few counts. The chain carries TRBV20-1 and TRBJ1-6; no clear D. Between the trimmed V and J ends, which lost 6 bases and 5 bases, there was a span of 17 bases. Germline V gives CDR1 DFQATT, CDR2 SNEGSKA (reference sequence). This CDR3 comprises 15 residues. CDR3 nucleotides: TGCAGTGCCCCCGTGTGGGGATCAGATAATTCACCCCTCCACTTT. Translating gives CSAPVWGSDNSPLHF.

This clonotype was counted many times. The rearrangement uses TRBV5-1 and TRBJ2-7, with D possibly being TRBD1 (5 bases). The CDR3 is made up of 14 amino acids. V dropped 3 bases and J dropped 2 bases, with 12 bases sitting between them. Germline CDR1 and CDR2: SGHRS and YFSETQ. The CDR3 DNA reads as TGCGCCAGCAGCTCCGGACCAGGGACCTACGAGCAGTACGTC. Translated, it gives CASSSGPGTYEQYV.

This clonotype was detected only a few times. The chain uses TRBV7-9 and TRBJ2-5; D gene unclear. Trimming took off 4 bases at V and 2 bases at J, with 14 bases between the two ends. Germline assignment: CDR1 SEHNR and CDR2 FQNEAQ (reference sequence). The CDR3 has 15 amino acids. The CDR3 sequence: CASSSTTWGQETQYF. The DNA for the CDR3 is TGTGCCAGCAGCTCGACAACCTGGGGTCAAGAGACCCAGTACTTC. The variable domain in full, with the rest retrieved from reference TRBV7-9 and TRBJ2-5, is DTGVSQNPRHKITKRGQNVTFRCDPISEHNRLYWYRQTLGQGPEFLTYFQNEAQLEKSRLLSDRFSAERPKGSFSTLEIQRTEQGDSAMYLCASSSTTWGQETQYFGPGTRLLVL.

This chain connects TRBV7-2 to TRBJ1-4; 7 nucleotides line up with TRBD1. The J segment lost 5 bases and the V segment lost 5 bases, leaving 8 bases of the junction unmatched. Germline V gives CDR1 SGHTA, CDR2 FQGNSA. The CDR3 covers 15 residues. The CDR3 nucleotides read TGTGCCAGCAGCGCATACAGGGGTTACAATGAAAAACTGTTTTTT. Translation: CASSAYRGYNEKLFF.

The chain joins TRBV2 to TRBJ2-5, with D tentatively TRBD1 (6 bases). Germline-derived CDR1 and CDR2 are SNHLY and FYNNEI. The length of the CDR3 is 14 residues. V was trimmed by 4 bases and J by 5 bases, leaving 14 bases between them. The CDR3 here is CASSVQGFGETQYF. DNA for the CDR3: TGTGCCAGCAGTGTTCAGGGGTTCGGTGAGACCCAGTACTTC.

V is TRBV7-2 and J is TRBJ2-2; TRBD1 aligns across 9 bases. Trimming at V came to 3 bases and at J to 8 bases, leaving 4 bases not matched to a gene. The CDR3 is made up of 14 amino acids. CDR1 SGHTA and CDR2 FQGNSA come from the germline V gene. CDR3 sequence (DNA): TGTGCCAGCAGCTTGGGGACAGGGAGTGGGGAGCTGTTTTTT. It specifies CASSLGTGSGELFF.

The V call is TRBV13, the J call TRBJ1-6, with 9 bases fitting TRBD1. The junction had 5 bases not matched to a gene; V was cut back by 5 bases and J by 0 bases. Germline V gene lookup returns CDR1 PRHDT and CDR2 FYEKMQ (reference sequence). The CDR3 extends over 17 amino acids. CDR3 residues: CASSPGTGSSYNSPLHF. CDR3 coding DNA: TGTGCCAGCAGCCCCGGGACAGGGAGCTCCTATAATTCACCCCTCCACTTT. Together with reference TRBV13 and TRBJ1-6, the CDR3 gives the full variable domain: AAGVIQSPRHLIKEKRETATLKCYPIPRHDTVYWYQQGPGQDPQFLISFYEKMQSDKGSIPDRFSAQQFSDYHSELNMSSLELGDSALYFCASSPGTGSSYNSPLHFGNGTRLTVT.

The chain recombines TRBV10-3 with TRBJ1-1, with 7 nucleotides matching TRBD1. CDR1 ENHRY and CDR2 SYGVKD come from the germline V gene. The CDR3 sequence is 11 residues long. The J segment lost 8 bases and the V segment lost 6 bases, leaving 3 bases of the junction unmatched. This chain's CDR3 is CAIREGQEAFF. Written as DNA, the CDR3 is TGTGCCATCAGGGAGGGACAGGAAGCTTTCTTT.

V usage is TRBV7-9 and J usage is TRBJ1-1, with a weak D call TRBD1 (6 bases). CDR3 size: 14 residues. The germline V and J ends were trimmed by 4 bases and 4 bases, with 13 bases remaining between them. The germline V gene has CDR1 SEHNR and CDR2 FQNEAQ (reference sequence). The CDR3 loop reads CASSSRGLGTEAFF. CDR3 nucleotide sequence: TGTGCCAGCAGCTCGAGGGGGTTGGGCACTGAAGCTTTCTTT.

This clonotype was detected only a few times. The rearrangement uses TRBV20-1 and TRBJ1-5, with TRBD1 as a possible D gene (5 bases). V was cut by 3 bases and J by 3 bases, with 12 bases left in between. The CDR3 runs 14 residues. The germline gives CDR1 DFQATT, CDR2 SNEGSKA (reference sequence). The CDR3 coding sequence is TGCAGTGCTAGCCGGGGCCATCACAATCAGCCCCAGCATTTT. It specifies CSASRGHHNQPQHF.

The chain carries TRBV6-5 and TRBJ2-7; D gene unclear. The CDR3 consists of 12 residues. Trimming removed 4 bases at V and 7 bases at J, with 11 bases between. Germline V lookup: CDR1 MNHEY, CDR2 SVGAGI. CDR3 loop: CASSSLTEEQYF. The CDR3 DNA follows: TGTGCCAGCAGTTCACTGACGGAGGAGCAGTACTTC.

V is TRBV27 and J is TRBJ2-5; tentatively, D is TRBD1 or TRBD2 (6 bases each). CDR1 is MNHEY and CDR2 is SMNVEV in the germline V gene (reference sequence). Trimming took 3 bases from V and 7 from J, leaving 18 bases between them. This CDR3 contains 15 residues. CDR3 DNA sequence: TGTGCCAGCAGTTTGAAATCGGGGGCCGAGGGGACCCAGTACTTC. Its translation: CASSLKSGAEGTQYF.

This clonotype came up many times. The chain has TRBV7-8 and TRBJ2-1; D gene ambiguous. The V and J ends lost 5 bases and 7 bases respectively, with 6 bases between them. In germline, CDR1 is SGHVS, CDR2 FQNEAQ. This CDR3 region has 11 residues. The CDR3 protein is CASSPRNEQFF. CDR3 nucleotide sequence: TGTGCCAGCAGCCCTAGGAATGAGCAGTTCTTC.

A few counts support this clonotype. The chain uses TRBV2 and TRBJ2-7; D is uncertain. The germline V and J ends were trimmed by 5 bases and 1 base, with 3 bases remaining between them. Germline V lookup: CDR1 SNHLY, CDR2 FYNNEI. This CDR3 comprises 11 residues. This chain's CDR3 is CASSPSYEQYV. The DNA of the CDR3 is TGTGCCAGCAGTCCGTCCTACGAGCAGTACGTC.

V and J are TRBV18 and TRBJ1-1, with no clear D. CDR1 and CDR2 from the germline V gene are KGHSH and LQKENI. Trimming took 3 bases from V and 0 from J, leaving 11 bases between them. The CDR3 sequence is 15 residues long. The CDR3 region is CASSPKVLLNTEAFF. The DNA for the CDR3 is TGTGCCAGCTCACCGAAGGTGTTGCTGAACACTGAAGCTTTCTTT.

This clonotype was seen ten or more times. The genes are TRBV4-3 and TRBJ1-2; 7 bases are a match to TRBD1. Germline V CDR1 and CDR2: LGHNA, YSLEER. CDR3 length: 17 residues. J gave up 1 base and V 4 bases, and 12 bases lay outside the gene matches. The DNA for the CDR3 is TGCGCCAGCAGCCGGTACCAGGGGGACAGCATTAACTATGGCTACACCTTC. The encoded protein is CASSRYQGDSINYGYTF.

J is TRBJ2-5 and V is TRBV5-1; 9 nucleotides line up with TRBD2. Germline V gene lookup returns CDR1 SGHRS and CDR2 YFSETQ. The CDR3 runs 15 residues. V trimming: 2 bases; J trimming: 0 bases; junction bases outside the gene matches: 2. Written as DNA, the CDR3 is TGCGCCAGCAGCTTAATAGCGGGAGACCAAGAGACCCAGTACTTC. Its translation: CASSLIAGDQETQYF.

The chain recombines TRBV4-3 with TRBJ2-3; D is perhaps TRBD1 (6 bases). V was clipped by 0 bases and J by 4 bases, with 11 bases between them. There are 15 residues in the CDR3. Germline loops: CDR1 LGHNA, CDR2 YSLEER. Here the CDR3 DNA reads TGCGCCAGCAGCCAAGAGCAGGGGTTTCCAGATACGCAGTATTTT. Protein sequence: CASSQEQGFPDTQYF.

This clonotype came up a few times. The chain recombines TRBV5-1 with TRBJ1-3; D uncertain. The CDR3 contains 14 residues. V lost 7 bases and J lost 0, with 11 bases in between. Germline CDR1 SGHRS, CDR2 YFSETQ. CDR3 in DNA: TGCGCCAGCCAGGAGGATCTCTCTGGAAACACCATATATTTT. Protein product: CASQEDLSGNTIYF.

Only a few counts were recorded for this clonotype. The chain joins TRBV3-1 to TRBJ2-2; D call uncertain. The V gene lost 4 bases and the J gene lost 3 bases, with 18 bases spanning the gap. Germline V CDR1 and CDR2: LGHDT, YNNKEL (reference sequence). The CDR3 is 17 amino acids. CDR3: CASSPLAGRTHTGELFF. CDR3 bases: TGTGCCAGCAGCCCTCTTGCCGGGCGGACCCACACCGGGGAGCTGTTTTTT.

This chain connects TRBV6-2 or TRBV6-3 to TRBJ2-5, with TRBD2 matching 10 bases. V trimming: 6 bases; J trimming: 3 bases; junction bases outside the gene matches: 7. The CDR3 covers 15 residues. CDR1 MNHEY and CDR2 SVGEGT come from the germline V gene. CDR3 in amino acids: CASSPALAGEETQYF. The DNA for the CDR3 is TGTGCCAGCAGCCCGGCCCTAGCGGGAGAAGAGACCCAGTACTTC.

CDR3 DNA: TGTGCCAGCAGCCAGGAGACTAGCGGGGGTCGTTACAATGAGCAGTTCTTC. Its translation is CASSQETSGGRYNEQFF. The chain links TRBV3-1 to TRBJ2-1; 12 nucleotides line up with TRBD2. The CDR3 extends over 17 amino acids. Losses at the gene ends were 3 bases for V and 4 bases for J; bases not matched to a gene: 7. Germline CDR1 and CDR2: LGHDT and YNNKEL (reference sequence).

This clonotype was counted only a few times. The chain has TRBV21-1 and TRBJ1-5; the table's D call, TRBD1, has no DNA check behind it. TRBV21-1 has pseudogene status. CDR3 length: 15 residues. CDR3 residues: CASPIRDRAAQPQHF. The CDR3 DNA reads as TGTGCCAGCCCAATCAGGGACCGGGCGGCTCAGCCCCAGCATTTT.

This clonotype was counted at least ten times. J is TRBJ1-3 and V is TRBV6-5, with a weak D call TRBD1 (5 bases). The V end lost 3 bases, the J end lost 2 bases, and 8 bases lay between the germline ends. This CDR3 spans 14 amino acids. Germline CDR1 is MNHEY and CDR2 is SVGAGI. In nucleotides, the CDR3 is TGTGCCAGCAGTTATTCGACAGCTGGAAACACCATATATTTT. Translated, it gives CASSYSTAGNTIYF.

This clonotype was detected ten times or more. The chain couples TRBV4-3 to TRBJ2-7; D not certain. This CDR3 has 13 residues. The germline V and J ends were trimmed by 1 base and 2 bases, with 6 bases remaining between them. The germline CDR1 and CDR2 sequences are LGHNA and YSLEER. The CDR3 bases are TGCGCCAGCAGCCAAGCTCGTACCTACGAGCAGTACTTC. This translates into CASSQARTYEQYF.